These T cell receptor beta chains were read from a single sample in a study of graft-versus-host responses after intestinal transplantation. Profiling relied on immunoSEQ multiplex PCR, and the TCRdb table lists in-frame clones only, not all of them. The table has roughly 89,000 clones, 91% seen once; the top ten hold roughly 0.1%. These receptors have no known antigen. The sequencing here drew on unstimulated CD4+ T cells sorted from spleen or lymph node cells, taken before intestinal transplant. These receptors were collected from a human donor who received an intestinal transplant. The conserved cysteine and the conserved F or W are not part of the CDR3 here.

v_call	j_call	cdr3_aa
TRBV6-5	TRBJ2-7	ASRRGRDSSYEQY
TRBV5-1	TRBJ1-2	ASSLAGGSYT
TRBV5-1	TRBJ1-1	ASSLRTGGQDTEAF
TRBV7-2	TRBJ2-2	ASSLGRLAGDTGELF
TRBV7-9	TRBJ2-7	ASSFRGGASYEQY
TRBV18	TRBJ1-5	ASSPFNSNQPQH
TRBV7-2	TRBJ2-7	ASSRHGGYEQY
TRBV11-2	TRBJ2-2	ASSPRGLKWELF
TRBV18	TRBJ2-2	ASSPETANTGELF
TRBV30	TRBJ1-1	AWTWGQEAF
TRBV19	TRBJ2-6	ASREQGEAGANVLT
TRBV10-3	TRBJ1-2	AISAGDYGYT
TRBV10-2	NA	ASSRPPDRAYEQY
TRBV4-1	TRBJ2-7	ASSPHRAYEQY
TRBV5-3	TRBJ2-7	ARSFGGQNHYEQY
TRBV7-9	TRBJ1-5	ASSYGTGDPNSNQPQH
TRBV19	TRBJ2-5	ASSIARTSGQETQY
TRBV11-2	TRBJ2-7	ASSPGTGASVYEQY
TRBV10-3	TRBJ1-3	AISGDRDTGTIY